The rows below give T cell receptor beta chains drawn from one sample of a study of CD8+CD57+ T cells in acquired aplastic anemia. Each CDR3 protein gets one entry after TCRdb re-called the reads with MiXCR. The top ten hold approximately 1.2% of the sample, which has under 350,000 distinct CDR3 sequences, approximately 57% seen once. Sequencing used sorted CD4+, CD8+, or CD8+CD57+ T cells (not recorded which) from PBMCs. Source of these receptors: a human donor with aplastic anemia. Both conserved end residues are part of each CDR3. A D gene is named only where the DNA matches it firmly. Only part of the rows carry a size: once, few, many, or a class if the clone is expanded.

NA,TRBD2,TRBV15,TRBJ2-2,TGTGCCACCAGCAAAGGACTAGCGGGGGTCCACGGGGAGCTGTTTTTT,CATSKGLAGVHGELFF
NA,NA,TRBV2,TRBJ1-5,TGTGCCAGCGGTAATAGCAATCAGCCCCAGCATTTT,CASGNSNQPQHF
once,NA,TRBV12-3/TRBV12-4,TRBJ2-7,TGTGCCAGCAGTTCTAGGACACAAACCTACGAGCAGTACTTC,CASSSRTQTYEQYF
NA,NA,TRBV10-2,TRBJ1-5,TGCGCCAGCAGTGAGTCGATAGGCAATCAGCCCCAGCATTTT,CASSESIGNQPQHF
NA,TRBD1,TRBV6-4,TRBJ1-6,TGTGCCAGTGGACAGGGTAATTCACCCCTCCACTTT,CASGQGNSPLHF
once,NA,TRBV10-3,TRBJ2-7,TGTGCCATCAAGAGGTCAGGGAGCTCCGAGCAGTACTTC,CAIKRSGSSEQYF
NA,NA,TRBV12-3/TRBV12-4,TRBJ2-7,TGTGCCAGCAGACCCGCCGAGCAGTACTTC,CASRPAEQYF
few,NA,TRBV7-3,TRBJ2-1,TGTGCCAGCAGCTTACAGCTGGCATCCGATGAGCAGTTCTTC,CASSLQLASDEQFF
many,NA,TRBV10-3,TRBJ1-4,TGTGCCATCAGTCCCGCGTCGGCGGGACCGGGAAAACTGTTTTTT,CAISPASAGPGKLFF
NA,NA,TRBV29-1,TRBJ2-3,TGCAGCGTTGCGAGGCGGGATCGGGATACGCAGTATTTT,CSVARRDRDTQYF
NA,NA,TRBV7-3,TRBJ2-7,TGTGCCAGCAGCTTAAAGGTCGGAGGGGGCACCTACGAGCAGTACTTC,CASSLKVGGGTYEQYF
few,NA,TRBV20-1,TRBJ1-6,TGCAGTCTAAGACAGACGGAGAATTCACCCCTCCACTTT,CSLRQTENSPLHF
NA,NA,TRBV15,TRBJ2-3,TGTGCCACCAGCAGAGATACCCCAGATACGCAGTATTTT,CATSRDTPDTQYF
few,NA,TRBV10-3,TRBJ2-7,TGTGCCATCAGCCGAGAAAGCTGGGGGAATTACGAGCAGTACTTC,CAISRESWGNYEQYF
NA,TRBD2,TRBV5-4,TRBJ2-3,TGTGCCAGCAGCCCGGCCGGGGTAGCGGGGAGCACAGATACGCAGTATTTT,CASSPAGVAGSTDTQYF
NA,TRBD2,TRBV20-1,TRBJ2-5,TGCAGTGCTGGAAGACTAGCGGGAGGGGGGACCCAGTACTTC,CSAGRLAGGGTQYF
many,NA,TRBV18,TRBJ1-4,TGTGCCAGCTCACCGGATGAAAAACTGTTTTTT,CASSPDEKLFF
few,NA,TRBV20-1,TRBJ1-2,TGCAGTGCGGGGACGTTGCTCTATGGCTACACCTTC,CSAGTLLYGYTF
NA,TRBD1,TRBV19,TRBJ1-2,TGTGCCAGTAGTCGACAGGGGACAGGCGGCTACACCTTC,CASSRQGTGGYTF
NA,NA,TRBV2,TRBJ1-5,TGTGCCAGCAGTGAAAGTCTAAATATTGGCAATCAGCCCCAGCATTTT,CASSESLNIGNQPQHF
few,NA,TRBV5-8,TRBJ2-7,TGTGCCAGCCCACCGTTGGGATCCTACGAGCAGTACTTC,CASPPLGSYEQYF
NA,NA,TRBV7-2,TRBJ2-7,TGTGCCAGCAGCTCGAACCGGGACTCCCACGAGCAGTACTTC,CASSSNRDSHEQYF
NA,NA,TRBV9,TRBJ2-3,TGTGCCAGCAGCTCCATGGGGCAGACGCCTCACACAGATACGCAGTATTTT,CASSSMGQTPHTDTQYF
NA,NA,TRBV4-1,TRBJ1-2,TGCGCCGGCAGCCCAAGTGGCAGTCAATCCTATGGCTACACCTTC,CAGSPSGSQSYGYTF
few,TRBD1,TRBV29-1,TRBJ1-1,TGCAGCGTTACTTTAACAGGGGGCCCGATCACTGAAGCTTTCTTT,CSVTLTGGPITEAFF
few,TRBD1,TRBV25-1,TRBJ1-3,TGTGCCAGCAGTACCACAGGGGGTGGAAACACCATATATTTT,CASSTTGGGNTIYF
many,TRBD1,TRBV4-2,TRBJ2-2,TGTGCCAGCAGCCAGGAAGCAACAGGGGCGGCCGGGGAGCTGTTTTTT,CASSQEATGAAGELFF
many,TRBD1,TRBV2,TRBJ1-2,TGTGCCAGCAGTAAAACAGGGGTTAACTATGGCTACACCTTC,CASSKTGVNYGYTF
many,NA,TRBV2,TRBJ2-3,TGTGCCAGCATTACCATCGAGGCGGGGTCGACAGATACGCAGTATTTT,CASITIEAGSTDTQYF
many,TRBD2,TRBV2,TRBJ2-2,TGTGCCAGCAGTACAGCGGGAGTGAACGGGGAGCTGTTTTTT,CASSTAGVNGELFF
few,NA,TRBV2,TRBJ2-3,TGTGCCAGCAGTGTCAGCCGCACAGATACGCAGTATTTT,CASSVSRTDTQYF
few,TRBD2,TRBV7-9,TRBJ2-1,TGTGCCAGCAGATGGACTAGCGGGGAGCAGTTCTTC,CASRWTSGEQFF
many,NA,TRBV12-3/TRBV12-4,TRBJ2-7,TGTGCCAGCAGTTTAAGTTGGTACGAGCAGTACTTC,CASSLSWYEQYF
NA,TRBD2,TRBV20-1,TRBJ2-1,TGCAGTGCTACCTCAGGGCTAGCGGGCGGTCATGAGCAGTTCTTC,CSATSGLAGGHEQFF
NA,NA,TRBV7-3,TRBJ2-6,TGTGCCAGCAGGTCAGCCACCGGGGCCAACGTCCTGACTTTC,CASRSATGANVLTF
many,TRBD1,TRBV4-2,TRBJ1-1,TGTGCCAGCAGCCCCCCTGGGGACAGGCAGAACACTGAAGCTTTCTTT,CASSPPGDRQNTEAFF
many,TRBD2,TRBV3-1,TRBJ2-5,TGTGCCAGCAGCGCTCGGACTAGCGTCGCGTACTTC,CASSARTSVAYF
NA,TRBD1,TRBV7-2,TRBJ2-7,TGTGCCAGCAACCTCAGGGGACAGGGATGGAACGAGCAGTACTTC,CASNLRGQGWNEQYF
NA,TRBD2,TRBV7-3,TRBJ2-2,TGTGCCAGCAGCTTGGTTCCCCTTAGCGGGGGAACCGGGGAGCTGTTTTTT,CASSLVPLSGGTGELFF
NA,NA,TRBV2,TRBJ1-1,TGTGCCAGCAGGTCGGATGAAGCTTTCTTT,CASRSDEAFF
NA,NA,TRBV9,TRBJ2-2,TGTGCCAGCAGCGTAGACCCGGGCCGTGGCGGGGAGCTGTTTTTT,CASSVDPGRGGELFF
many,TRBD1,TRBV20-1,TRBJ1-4,TGCAGCCCGGGACAGTATAATGAAAAACTGTTTTTT,CSPGQYNEKLFF
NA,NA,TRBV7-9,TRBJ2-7,TGTGCCAGCAGCCCTACAGGGGGGCGGGAGTTTTACGAGCAGTACTTC,CASSPTGGREFYEQYF
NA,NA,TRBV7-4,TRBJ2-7,TGTGCCAGCAGCTCCTCGGGGGGCATCTACGAGCAGTACTTC,CASSSSGGIYEQYF
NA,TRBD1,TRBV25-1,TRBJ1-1,TGTGCCAGCAGTGCTCCTCCGGGACAGGGAGGCACTGAAGCTTTCTTT,CASSAPPGQGGTEAFF
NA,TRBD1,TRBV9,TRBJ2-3,TGTGCCAGCAGCGCACGGACAGGGAACTGCACAGATACGCAGTATTTT,CASSARTGNCTDTQYF
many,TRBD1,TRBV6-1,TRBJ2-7,TGTGCCAGCAGTTCGGACAGGGGCTACGAGCAGTACTTC,CASSSDRGYEQYF
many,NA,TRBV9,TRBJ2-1,TGTGCCAGCAGCCTACCCCGCGGGCCATACAATGAGCAGTTCTTC,CASSLPRGPYNEQFF
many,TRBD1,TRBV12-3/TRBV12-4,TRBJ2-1,TGTGCCAGCAGCCAAGGGACAGCTAAGCAGTTCTTC,CASSQGTAKQFF
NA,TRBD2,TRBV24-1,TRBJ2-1,TGTGCCAGCAGGACTAGAGAGCAGTTCTTC,CASRTREQFF
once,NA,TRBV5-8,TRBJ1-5,TGTGCCAGCGGACCGACCTTCAATCAGCCCCAGCATTTT,CASGPTFNQPQHF
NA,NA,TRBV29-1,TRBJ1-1,TGCAGCGGGAGGACTGTGAACGCTGAAGCTTTCTTT,CSGRTVNAEAFF
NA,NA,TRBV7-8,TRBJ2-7,TGTGCCAGCAGCTTAACTCCGGGGGCCTACGAGCAGTACTTC,CASSLTPGAYEQYF